This entry lists 18 T cell receptor beta chains sequenced from one sample in a study of T-cell reconstitution after alpha-beta-depleted transplantation in children. Preparation of the TCRbeta library was carried out with unique molecular identifiers. One entry per CDR3 protein, called by TCRdb with MiXCR from the PCR reads. The table has hundreds of thousands of distinct CDR3 sequences, around 10% seen once. The sequences come from peripheral blood, collected 180 days after TCRalphabeta/CD19-depleted stem cell transplant. The receptors were gathered from a male patient between 2 and 10 years old who had a stem cell transplant for chronic granulomatous disease, so the T cells may come from the graft donor.

This clonotype was recorded many times. The chain joins TRBV12-3 or TRBV12-4 to TRBJ2-3, with D hard to call. V was trimmed by 2 bases and J by 10 bases, leaving 13 bases between them. The CDR3 covers 13 residues. The CDR3 spells CASSLSDIGPQYF. In DNA form, the CDR3 reads TGTGCCAGCAGTTTAAGTGACATCGGGCCGCAGTATTTT.

This clonotype was seen many times. V gene TRBV28 combines with J gene TRBJ2-7; maybe TRBD1 (6 bases). CDR1 is MDHEN, CDR2 SYDVKM, per germline. Trimming pared 1 base from V and 5 bases from J, leaving 15 bases between. This CDR3 has 15 amino acids. In DNA form, the CDR3 reads TGTGCCAGCAGTTTATCCAGGGGTTTTAACCACGAGCAGTACTTC. As protein: CASSLSRGFNHEQYF.

This clonotype was counted ten times or more. V gene TRBV12-3 or TRBV12-4 combines with J gene TRBJ2-4; D ambiguous. With 6 bases removed from V and 12 bases from J, the gap between germline ends came to 12 bases. The CDR3 is made up of 11 amino acids. CDR3 DNA: TGTGCCAGCAGCAGAGGTTCTGGTCAGTACTTC. Residues: CASSRGSGQYF.

This clonotype came up many times. V and J are TRBV12-3 or TRBV12-4 and TRBJ2-1; the D gene is possibly TRBD2 (5 bases). Trimming stripped 3 bases from V and 8 bases from J, with 11 bases between. This CDR3 is 13 amino acids long. CDR3 nucleotide sequence: TGTGCCAGCAGTTTCGGACTTCGGGATGAGCAGTTCTTC. Amino acid sequence: CASSFGLRDEQFF.

The chain uses TRBV4-2 and TRBJ1-3, with 8 bases that match TRBD1. Germline V gene lookup returns CDR1 LGHNA and CDR2 YNFKEQ. The CDR3 is 17 residues long. Trimming removed 0 bases from V and 3 bases from J; junction bases left unmatched: 7. CDR3 coding DNA: TGTGCCAGCAGCCAAGACCCCACAGGGGGTAATGGAAACACCATATATTTT. Translating gives CASSQDPTGGNGNTIYF.

This clonotype was seen repeatedly, ten times or more. Written as DNA, the CDR3 is TGCGCCAGCAGCCAAGAGTCCCGGGAGGATACGCAGTATTTT. Translating it yields CASSQESREDTQYF. V and J are TRBV4-3 and TRBJ2-3, with TRBD2 as a possible D gene (6 bases). Looked up from germline, CDR1 is LGHNA and CDR2 is YSLEER. The CDR3 has 14 amino acids. V was clipped by 0 bases and J by 6 bases, with 10 bases between them.

This clonotype showed up many times. V is TRBV5-1 and J is TRBJ2-5, with 12 bases lining up with TRBD2. Germline V gene sequence: CDR1 SGHRS, CDR2 YFSETQ. The J segment lost 6 bases and the V segment lost 3 bases, leaving 6 bases of the junction unmatched. This CDR3 has 15 residues. CDR3 nucleotides: TGCGCCAGCAGCTCCCGACTAGCGGGAGTGAAGACCCAGTACTTC. It specifies CASSSRLAGVKTQYF.

The rearrangement links TRBV14 to TRBJ2-1; a weak D match, TRBD1 (6 bases). Germline lookup yields CDR1 SGHDN and CDR2 FVKESK. The CDR3 runs to 17 residues. V was clipped by 0 bases and J by 6 bases, with 18 bases between them. This CDR3 is CASSQDPVWGPSNEQFF. CDR3 sequence (DNA): TGTGCCAGCAGCCAAGATCCCGTTTGGGGGCCGAGCAATGAGCAGTTCTTC.

The gene calls are TRBV29-1 and TRBJ2-3; no reliable D call. V was trimmed by 5 bases and J by 4 bases, leaving 10 bases between them. CDR1 SQVTM and CDR2 ANQGSEA come from the germline V gene. CDR3 size: 12 residues. In DNA, the CDR3 is TGCAGCGTTCAGACCCTAGCAGATACGCAGTATTTT. Translated: CSVQTLADTQYF.

At least ten counts were recorded for this clonotype. The chain links TRBV7-2 to TRBJ2-7; TRBD1 matches at 9 bases. This CDR3 has 12 residues. V shed 5 bases, J shed 6 bases, and the junction held 2 bases outside the gene matches. CDR1 SGHTA and CDR2 FQGNSA come from the germline V gene. CDR3 bases: TGTGCCAGCAGCCGGACAGGGGTCGAGCAGTACTTC. Protein: CASSRTGVEQYF. Looking up the rest from reference TRBV7-2 and TRBJ2-7 gives the full variable domain: GAGVSQSPSNKVTEKGKDVELRCDPISGHTALYWYRQSLGQGLEFLIYFQGNSAPDKSGLPSDRFSAERTGGSVSTLTIQRTQQEDSAVYLCASSRTGVEQYFGPGTRLTVT.

This clonotype was seen many times. The genes are TRBV12-3 or TRBV12-4 and TRBJ2-2; D gene ambiguous. CDR3 length equals 15 residues. The V gene lost 4 bases and the J gene lost 6 bases, with 15 bases spanning the gap. CDR3 coding DNA: TGTGCCAGCAGTTCTAAGGGCCCGTGGGCCGGGGAGCTGTTTTTT. Translation: CASSSKGPWAGELFF.

There are many counts of this clonotype. The genes are TRBV4-2 and TRBJ2-7; TRBD2 agrees at 9 bases. There are 17 residues in the CDR3. J lost 6 bases, V lost 3 bases, and 15 bases had no gene match. Germline CDR1 LGHNA, CDR2 YNFKEQ. The CDR3 nucleotides read TGTGCCAGCAGCCAGGGAATAGCGGGGGACCCTAAATCCGAGCAGTACTTC. Protein product: CASSQGIAGDPKSEQYF.

This clonotype was found many times. This chain links TRBV18 with TRBJ1-3, with 9 bases that match TRBD1. Losses at the gene ends were 5 bases for V and 4 bases for J; bases not matched to a gene: 12. CDR3 length: 17 amino acids. Germline CDR1 and CDR2: KGHSH and LQKENI. In nucleotides, the CDR3 is TGTGCCAGCTCAGTATCCGGGACAGGGTCTTTCGGAAACACCATATATTTT. Translating gives CASSVSGTGSFGNTIYF.

This clonotype appeared many times. CDR3 coding DNA: TGCGCCAGCAGCTTGGCCGTCCAGGGTTGGCAAGAGACCCAGTACTTC. Translation gives CASSLAVQGWQETQYF. The chain has TRBV5-1 and TRBJ2-5; perhaps TRBD1 as D (5 bases). The germline V gene has CDR1 SGHRS and CDR2 YFSETQ. With 0 bases removed from V and 2 bases from J, the gap between germline ends came to 14 bases. The CDR3 sequence is 16 residues long.

Many counts were recorded for this clonotype. V is TRBV11-1 and J is TRBJ2-7; D is uncertain. CDR3 length equals 19 residues. Trimming pared 0 bases from V and 2 bases from J, leaving 23 bases between. Germline V gene data show CDR1 as SGHAT and CDR2 as FQDESV (reference sequence). CDR3 sequence reads: CASSLALGESGRLTYEQYF. In DNA form, the CDR3 reads TGTGCCAGCAGCTTAGCGCTCGGAGAATCGGGTCGGCTTACCTACGAGCAGTACTTC.

This clonotype was observed at least ten times. The gene calls are TRBV29-1 and TRBJ2-3; either TRBD1 or TRBD2 may fit D (5 bases each). The CDR3 runs 15 residues. The ends were cut back, 4 bases at V and 4 bases at J, with 18 bases in the middle. Per the germline V gene, CDR1 is SQVTM and CDR2 is ANQGSEA. CDR3 nucleotide sequence: TGCAGCGTTGTGGGGACGCTCCCCAAACCAGATACGCAGTATTTT. It yields the protein CSVVGTLPKPDTQYF.

This clonotype was detected ten times or more. The rearrangement links TRBV10-3 to TRBJ2-1; 7 positions agree with TRBD2. Germline V CDR1 and CDR2: ENHRY, SYGVKD. The CDR3 contains 15 residues. With 10 bases clipped from V and 4 bases from J, the junction kept 13 bases outside the gene matches. CDR3 protein: CATQRGRAIYNEQFF. The DNA for the CDR3 is TGTGCCACCCAACGGGGGAGGGCCATATACAATGAGCAGTTCTTC.

This clonotype occurred many times. The chain combines TRBV27 with TRBJ2-5; weak D call: TRBD1 (6 bases). Germline V CDR1 and CDR2: MNHEY, SMNVEV (reference sequence). The ends were cut back, 5 bases at V and 2 bases at J, with 15 bases in the middle. This CDR3 has 15 amino acids. Written as DNA, the CDR3 is TGTGCCAGCAGTCCCTGGACAGATCCTCAAGAGACCCAGTACTTC. This translates into CASSPWTDPQETQYF.